This T cell receptor (beta chain) was captured in a study of spatial heterogeneity in lung cancer. The wider study: Detection consistently captured more beta-chain sequences than alpha-chain sequences.

Sample time point: sample taken at primary tumor resection. Unsorted whole RNA from tumor, nontumor lung or frozen PBMC underwent sequencing. In TCRdb, the 5' RACE reads were re-called with MiXCR into one record per CDR3 protein. The table lists 15,000 or so distinct CDR3 sequences, 4.7% of them singletons, with around 17% in the top ten. This clonotype has only a few counts. Its antigen is still unknown. The length of the CDR3 is 13 residues. Germline CDR1 is DFQATT and CDR2 is SNEGSKA (reference sequence). Trimming took 6 bases from V and 3 from J, leaving 15 bases between them. Study-wide findings and caveats: Counts of expanded intratumoral alpha and beta TCRs tracked tumor mutation counts.

The sequence was collected from a female donor with early-stage non-small cell lung cancer. Source: lung tumor tissue, taken at surgery. The chain joins TRBV20-1 to TRBJ2-7, with D tentatively TRBD1 or TRBD2 (5 bases each). The CDR3 here is CSARNTRGYEQYF. DNA of the CDR3: TGCAGTGCCAGAAATACTAGGGGCTACGAGCAGTACTTC.